Following are 18 T cell receptor beta chains from one sample sequenced in a study of regulatory T cells in long-lasting Graves disease. The time point: persistent/refractory GD, antithyroid drugs over 5 years with positive TRAb. RNA from PBMCs was the source of the TCR library. CDR3-region Arm-PCR and iRepertoire HTBI primers produced the TCR beta libraries. MiXCR, run by TCRdb on the multiplex PCR reads, gives a single entry per CDR3 protein. The sample carries about 660,000 distinct CDR3 sequences, roughly 30% recorded once. The sample was peripheral blood mononuclear cells (PBMCs), taken when the disease was refractory, from a patient treated with antithyroid drugs. These receptors were obtained from a female donor with Graves disease.

V and J are TRBV3-1 and TRBJ1-1, with 11 positions matching TRBD1. Trimming removed 4 bases from V and 3 bases from J; junction bases left unmatched: 7. There are 16 residues in the CDR3. The germline V gene encodes CDR1 LGHDT and CDR2 YNNKEL (reference sequence). The CDR3 DNA reads as TGTGCCAGCAGCCCGGACAGGGGGCGACCGGACACTGAAGCTTTCTTT. Translation: CASSPDRGRPDTEAFF. Full variable domain (remainder filled in from reference TRBV3-1 and TRBJ1-1): DTAVSQTPKYLVTQMGNDKSIKCEQNLGHDTMYWYKQDSKKFLKIMFSYNNKELIINETVPNRFSPKSPDKAHLNLHINSLELGDSAVYFCASSPDRGRPDTEAFFGQGTRLTVV.

V gene TRBV6-1 combines with J gene TRBJ2-2; TRBD2 matches 9 bases. Germline CDR1 is MNHNS and CDR2 is SASEGT. J was trimmed by 6 bases and V by 7 bases; bases with no gene match: 6. CDR3 size: 14 residues. The CDR3 is CASKVAGVSGELFF. The CDR3 nucleotides are TGTGCCAGCAAGGTAGCGGGAGTTTCCGGGGAGCTGTTTTTT.

This sequence joins TRBV6-1 and TRBJ2-7, with 8 bases matching TRBD1. The V and J ends lost 5 bases and 5 bases, in that order; junction bases with no gene match: 5. Germline values: CDR1 MNHNS, CDR2 SASEGT. This CDR3 spans 13 amino acids. Written as DNA, the CDR3 is TGTGCCAGCAGTAGAGGACAGGGTGACGAGCAGTACTTC. Amino acids: CASSRGQGDEQYF.

As concerns this clonotype: Being one base from a much bigger clone, this may be a read error. This chain connects TRBV28 to TRBJ2-2; 8 positions match TRBD1. After removal of 5 bases from V and 4 bases from J, the junction contained 12 bases not matched to a gene. Germline V lookup: CDR1 MDHEN, CDR2 SYDVKM. The CDR3 is 17 amino acids. The CDR3 spells CASSLIGTGTGTGELFF. In DNA, the CDR3 is TGTGCCAGCAGTCTAATTGGGACCGGGACAGGCACCGGGGAGCTGTTTTTT.

This clonotype was counted a single time. The J gene is TRBJ1-2, the V gene TRBV4-1; D is undetermined. The V end was cut by 0 bases, the J end by 4 bases, with 9 bases between. The CDR3 extends over 14 amino acids. Germline V gives CDR1 MGHRA, CDR2 YSYEKL. CDR3 protein: CASSQEDGPYGYTF. The CDR3 bases are TGCGCCAGCAGCCAAGAAGACGGCCCCTATGGCTACACCTTC.

This clonotype turned up a few times. The rearrangement links TRBV5-1 to TRBJ1-6; 8 nucleotides line up with TRBD1. Germline trimming cut 7 bases from V and 10 bases from J; bases unmatched to any gene: 16. The CDR3 covers 16 residues. CDR1 is SGHRS, CDR2 YFSETQ, per germline. The CDR3 loop reads CASQWTGSLSPSPLHF. The CDR3 DNA is TGCGCCAGCCAATGGACAGGGAGCCTCTCTCCATCACCCCTCCACTTT.

This clonotype was found many times. The chain carries TRBV2 and TRBJ2-5, with TRBD2 as a possible D gene (6 bases). The ends were cut back, 4 bases at V and 5 bases at J, with 11 bases in the middle. Germline V CDR1 and CDR2: SNHLY, FYNNEI. The CDR3 is made up of 13 amino acids. The CDR3 region has the DNA TGTGCCAGCAGTGCGACTAGGCTTGAGACCCAGTACTTC. This codes for CASSATRLETQYF.

This clonotype came up many times. The chain has TRBV6-1 and TRBJ2-7; D unresolved. This CDR3 spans 13 amino acids. V lost 2 bases, J lost 3 bases, and 8 bases lay in between. CDR1 and CDR2 from the germline V gene are MNHNS and SASEGT. The CDR3 DNA sequence: TGTGCCAGCAGTGAAACCCACATCTACGAGCAGTACTTC. This codes for CASSETHIYEQYF.

Comment on this clonotype: At one boundary the junction diverges from the germline segment, which might be a read error. This rearrangement joins TRBV6-1 to TRBJ2-7; weak D call: TRBD2 (6 bases). The germline gives CDR1 MNHNS, CDR2 SASEGT. This CDR3 region has 13 residues. The CDR3 region is CASRRLVSSEQYF. CDR3 bases: TGTGCCAGCAGAAGACTAGTTTCCTCCGAGCAGTACTTC.

This clonotype occurred a few times. CDR3 bases: TGTGCCAGCAGCCCGTGGGGGGTCGACGAGCAGTACTTC. Translating it yields CASSPWGVDEQYF. The V call is TRBV11-2, the J call TRBJ2-7, with D perhaps TRBD2 (6 bases). V was trimmed by 5 bases and J by 5 bases, leaving 13 bases between them. Germline values: CDR1 SGHAT, CDR2 FQNNGV. The CDR3 length is 13 residues.

This clonotype was counted between two and nine times. J is TRBJ1-3 and V is TRBV12-3 or TRBV12-4; no clear D. Between the trimmed V and J ends, which lost 2 bases and 2 bases, there was a span of 13 bases. CDR3 length: 16 amino acids. CDR3 nucleotides: TGTGCCAGCAGTTTATTCGGCGGGTCTACTGGAAACACCATATATTTT. Its translation is CASSLFGGSTGNTIYF.

V and J are TRBV12-3 or TRBV12-4 and TRBJ1-2; 9 positions agree with TRBD1. J gave up 12 bases and V 5 bases, and 13 bases lay outside the gene matches. The CDR3 is 14 amino acids. CDR3 loop: CASSPGTGPPRHTF. CDR3 nucleotide sequence: TGTGCCAGCAGTCCTGGGACAGGGCCTCCCCGCCACACCTTC.

The gene calls are TRBV6-1 and TRBJ2-6, with D tentatively TRBD2 (5 bases). The CDR3 contains 15 residues. V gave up 6 bases and J gave up 2 bases, with 11 bases separating them. Germline V gives CDR1 MNHNS, CDR2 SASEGT. The CDR3 bases are TGTGCCAGCAGACCGGGATCGGCTGGGGCCAACGTCCTGACTTTC. It codes for CASRPGSAGANVLTF.

The chain is built from TRBV6-5 and TRBJ2-4; D is uncertain. This CDR3 region has 16 residues. Germline CDR1 reads MNHEY; CDR2 reads SVGAGI. The V gene lost 0 bases and the J gene lost 0 bases, with 9 bases spanning the gap. The CDR3 is CASSYSTDLAKNIQYF. CDR3 DNA sequence: TGTGCCAGCAGTTACTCGACGGATCTAGCCAAAAACATTCAGTACTTC.

This chain's CDR3 is CASSEGVPLEAFF. Written as DNA, the CDR3 is TGTGCCAGCAGTGAAGGAGTTCCACTTGAAGCTTTCTTT. V gene TRBV6-1 combines with J gene TRBJ1-1; D uncertain. Looked up from germline, CDR1 is MNHNS and CDR2 is SASEGT. Trimming took off 1 base at V and 7 bases at J, with 10 bases between the two ends. The CDR3 spans 13 residues.

The V gene is TRBV6-2 or TRBV6-3, the J gene TRBJ2-4, with D possibly matching TRBD1 (6 bases). Trimming left V 5 bases short and J 8 bases short, with 19 bases between. This CDR3 has 15 amino acids. The germline V gene encodes CDR1 MNHEY and CDR2 SVGEGT. The CDR3 loop reads CASSRGTGSGDIQYF. CDR3 nucleotides: TGTGCCAGCAGTAGGGGGACCGGATCAGGGGACATTCAGTACTTC.

In the case of this clonotype: A single base is all that separates this from a far larger clone, so a read error is likely. The J gene is TRBJ2-5, the V gene TRBV6-4; unclear D gene. The CDR3 extends over 11 amino acids. Germline values: CDR1 MRHNA, CDR2 SNTAGT. CDR3 residues: CASREQGTQYF. The CDR3 coding sequence is TGTGCCAGCCGAGAACAAGGGACCCAGTACTTC.

This clonotype has more than one count but fewer than ten. The chain links TRBV3-1 to TRBJ2-7, with TRBD2 matching 8 bases. CDR3 length: 14 residues. Per germline, CDR1 LGHDT and CDR2 YNNKEL (reference sequence). J gave up 5 bases and V 5 bases, and 8 bases lay outside the gene matches. The CDR3 DNA reads TGTGCCAGCAGCTCACGCGGGGGGAAGGACGAGCAGTACTTC. It codes for CASSSRGGKDEQYF.